These 4 T cell receptor beta chains share one sample of origin, sequenced in a study of blood T cells in healthy people across ages. Sample-barcoded 5' priming and a J-beta primer mix drove a second PCR of roughly 6 to 12 cycles. TCRdb called the 5' RACE reads again in MiXCR, with one record for every CDR3 protein. This sample has about 1.7 million distinct CDR3 sequences, with about 30% found just once. Sample: blood. The receptors shown here come from a woman under 40 in good health.

The rearrangement uses TRBV12-3 or TRBV12-4 and TRBJ2-1; TRBD2 agrees at 8 bases. V shed 6 bases and J 9 bases; nucleotides not matched to a gene: 7. CDR3 size: 13 residues. CDR3 residues: CASRASGGGEQFF. CDR3 in DNA: TGTGCCAGCAGAGCGTCCGGGGGGGGTGAGCAGTTCTTC.

This clonotype was seen ten or more times. V and J are TRBV19 and TRBJ2-6; no reliable D call. This CDR3 has 14 amino acids. Looked up from germline, CDR1 is LNHDA and CDR2 is SQIVND (reference sequence). V lost 9 bases, J lost 0 bases, and 9 bases lay in between. Here the CDR3 reads CASSSGSGANVLTF. In DNA form, the CDR3 reads TGTGCCAGCAGTTCAGGCTCTGGGGCCAACGTCCTGACTTTC.

The chain has TRBV6-5 and TRBJ2-1; D is perhaps TRBD2 (5 bases). This CDR3 is built from 13 residues. CDR1 and CDR2 (germline): MNHEY, SVGAGI. The ends were cut back, 5 bases at V and 7 bases at J, with 12 bases in the middle. For the CDR3, the DNA is TGTGCCAGCAGTCGGCAAAGGGAGAATGAGCAGTTCTTC. Protein sequence: CASSRQRENEQFF.

This CDR3 reads CASRERDSGNEKLFF. CDR3 in DNA: TGTGCCAGCAGAGAGCGGGACAGTGGAAATGAAAAACTGTTTTTT. J is TRBJ1-4 and V is TRBV2, with 7 nucleotides matching TRBD1. After removal of 6 bases from V and 5 bases from J, the junction contained 9 bases not matched to a gene. Germline V gives CDR1 SNHLY, CDR2 FYNNEI. This CDR3 is built from 15 residues.